The sequence of this T cell receptor (beta chain) was determined in a study of control samples from healthy donors and cancer patients. TCRdb keeps only in-frame clones here, not all; method: immunoSEQ multiplex PCR. The data hold about 160,000 clones, with 85% to 90% observed a single time. The source material was blood. The sequence was collected from a young man in good health.

CDR3 sequence: CASSLQVSGPYEQYF. CDR3 DNA: TGTGCCAGCAGCTTACAAGTTTCGGGACCTTACGAGCAGTACTTC. The chain links TRBV7-3 to TRBJ2-7; D could derive from TRBD1 or TRBD2 (5 bases each). With 2 bases removed from V and 4 bases from J, the gap between germline ends came to 15 bases. The CDR3 covers 15 residues. Germline assignment: CDR1 SGHTA and CDR2 FQGTGA.